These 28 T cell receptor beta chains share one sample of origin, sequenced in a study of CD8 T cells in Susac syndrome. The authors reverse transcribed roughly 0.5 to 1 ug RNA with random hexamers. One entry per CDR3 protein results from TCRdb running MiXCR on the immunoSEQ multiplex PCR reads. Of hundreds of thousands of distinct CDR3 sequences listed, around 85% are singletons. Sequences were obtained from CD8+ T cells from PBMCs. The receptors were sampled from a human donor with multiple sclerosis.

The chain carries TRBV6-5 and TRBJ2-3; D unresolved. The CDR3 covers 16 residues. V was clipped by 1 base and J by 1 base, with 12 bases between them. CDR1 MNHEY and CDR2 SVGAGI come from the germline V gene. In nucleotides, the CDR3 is TGTGCCAGCAGTTACTTCGATCGACCGCGCACAGATACGCAGTATTTT. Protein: CASSYFDRPRTDTQYF.

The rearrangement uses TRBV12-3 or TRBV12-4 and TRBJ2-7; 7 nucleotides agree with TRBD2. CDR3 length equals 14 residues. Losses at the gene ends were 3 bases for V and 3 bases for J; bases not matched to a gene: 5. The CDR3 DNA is TGTGCCAGCAGTTTTGGCGGGAGATACTACGAGCAGTACTTC. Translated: CASSFGGRYYEQYF.

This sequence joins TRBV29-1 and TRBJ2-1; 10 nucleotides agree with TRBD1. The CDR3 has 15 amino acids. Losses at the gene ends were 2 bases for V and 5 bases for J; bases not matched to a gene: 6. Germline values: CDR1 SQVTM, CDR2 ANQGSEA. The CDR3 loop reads CSVERRDRGDNEQFF. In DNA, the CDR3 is TGCAGCGTTGAACGCAGGGACAGGGGAGACAATGAGCAGTTCTTC.

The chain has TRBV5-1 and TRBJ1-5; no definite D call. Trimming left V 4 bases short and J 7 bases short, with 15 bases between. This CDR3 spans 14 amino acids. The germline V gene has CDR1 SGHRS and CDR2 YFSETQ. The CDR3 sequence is CASSPTGLRQPQHF. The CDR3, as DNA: TGCGCCAGCAGCCCGACGGGGTTGAGGCAGCCCCAGCATTTT.

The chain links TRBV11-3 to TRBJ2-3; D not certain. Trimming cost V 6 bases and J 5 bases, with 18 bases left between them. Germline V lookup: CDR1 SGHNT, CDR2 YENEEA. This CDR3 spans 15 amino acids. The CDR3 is CASSPYNQTGDTQYF. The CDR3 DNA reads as TGTGCCAGCAGTCCCTACAACCAGACGGGAGATACGCAGTATTTT.

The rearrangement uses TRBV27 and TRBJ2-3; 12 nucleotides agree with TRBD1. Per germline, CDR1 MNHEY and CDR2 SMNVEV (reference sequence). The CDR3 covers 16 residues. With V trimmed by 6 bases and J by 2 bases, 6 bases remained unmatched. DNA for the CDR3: TGTGCCAGCAGCACGGGACAGGGGGCTTACACAGATACGCAGTATTTT. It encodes CASSTGQGAYTDTQYF.

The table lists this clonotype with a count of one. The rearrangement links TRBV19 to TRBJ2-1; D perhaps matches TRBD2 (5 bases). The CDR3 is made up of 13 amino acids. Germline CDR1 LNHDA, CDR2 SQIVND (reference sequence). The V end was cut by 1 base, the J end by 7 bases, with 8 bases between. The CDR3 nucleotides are TGTGCCAGTAGTATAGTGCGAGGGAATGAGCAGTTCTTC. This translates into CASSIVRGNEQFF.

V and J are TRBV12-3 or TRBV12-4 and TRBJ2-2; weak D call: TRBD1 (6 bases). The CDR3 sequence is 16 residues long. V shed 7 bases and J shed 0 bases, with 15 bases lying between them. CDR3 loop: CASTPPGQSNTGELFF. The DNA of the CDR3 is TGTGCCAGCACCCCCCCTGGACAGTCGAACACCGGGGAGCTGTTTTTT.

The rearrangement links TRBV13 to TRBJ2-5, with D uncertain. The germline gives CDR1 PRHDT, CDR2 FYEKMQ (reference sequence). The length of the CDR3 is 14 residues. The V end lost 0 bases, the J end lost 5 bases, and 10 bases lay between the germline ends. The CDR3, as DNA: TGTGCCAGCAGCTTAGGGCCGTTCAAGGAGACCCAGTACTTC. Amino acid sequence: CASSLGPFKETQYF.

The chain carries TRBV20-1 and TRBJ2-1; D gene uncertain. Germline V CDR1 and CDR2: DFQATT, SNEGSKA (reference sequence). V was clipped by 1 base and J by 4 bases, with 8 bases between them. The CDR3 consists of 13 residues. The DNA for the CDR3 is TGCAGTGCTAGAGGGGAAACTTACAATGAGCAGTTCTTC. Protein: CSARGETYNEQFF.

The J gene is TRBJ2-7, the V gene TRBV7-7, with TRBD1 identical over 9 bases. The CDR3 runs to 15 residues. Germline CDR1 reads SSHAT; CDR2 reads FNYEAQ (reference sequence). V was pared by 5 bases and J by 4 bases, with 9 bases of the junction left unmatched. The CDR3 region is CASSAGQGNIYEQYF. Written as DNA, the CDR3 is TGTGCCAGCAGCGCGGGACAGGGAAATATTTACGAGCAGTACTTC.

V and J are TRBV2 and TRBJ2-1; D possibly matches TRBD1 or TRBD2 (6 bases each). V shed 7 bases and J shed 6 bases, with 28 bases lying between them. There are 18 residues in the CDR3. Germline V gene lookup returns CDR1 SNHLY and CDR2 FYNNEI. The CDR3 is CASTPQESGAPFLNEQFF. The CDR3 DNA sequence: TGTGCCAGCACCCCACAGGAGTCGGGGGCCCCCTTTCTCAATGAGCAGTTCTTC.

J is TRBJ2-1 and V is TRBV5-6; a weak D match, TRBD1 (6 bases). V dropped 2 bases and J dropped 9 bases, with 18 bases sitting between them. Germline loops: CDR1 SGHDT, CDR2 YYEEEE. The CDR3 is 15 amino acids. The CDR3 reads CASSFGQPHGFEQFF. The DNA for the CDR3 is TGTGCCAGCAGCTTTGGACAGCCACATGGGTTTGAGCAGTTCTTC. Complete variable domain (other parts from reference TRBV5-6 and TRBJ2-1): DAGVTQSPTHLIKTRGQQVTLRCSPKSGHDTVSWYQQALGQGPQFIFQYYEEEERQRGNFPDRFSGHQFPNYSSELNVNALLLGDSALYLCASSFGQPHGFEQFFGPGTRLTVL.

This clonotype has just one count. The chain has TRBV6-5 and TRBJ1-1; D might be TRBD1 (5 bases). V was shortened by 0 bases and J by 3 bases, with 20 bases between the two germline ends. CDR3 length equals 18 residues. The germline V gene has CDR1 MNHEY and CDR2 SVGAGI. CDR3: CASSYSTVQGRWDTEAFF. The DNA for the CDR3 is TGTGCCAGCAGTTACTCGACGGTTCAGGGCCGGTGGGACACTGAAGCTTTCTTT.

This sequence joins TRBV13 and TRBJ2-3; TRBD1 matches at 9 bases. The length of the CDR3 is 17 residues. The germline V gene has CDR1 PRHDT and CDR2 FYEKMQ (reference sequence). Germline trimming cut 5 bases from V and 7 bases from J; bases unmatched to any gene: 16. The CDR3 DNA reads TGTGCCAGCAGCACATTGGGGACAGGGTGGGACGGGAATACGCAGTATTTT. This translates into CASSTLGTGWDGNTQYF.

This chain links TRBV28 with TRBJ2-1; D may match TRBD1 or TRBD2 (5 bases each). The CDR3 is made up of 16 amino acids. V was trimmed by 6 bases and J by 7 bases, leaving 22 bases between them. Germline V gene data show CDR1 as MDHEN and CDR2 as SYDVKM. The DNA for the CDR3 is TGTGCCAGCAGCAAAGAGACGATCGGGGCTCCTAATGAGCAGTTCTTC. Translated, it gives CASSKETIGAPNEQFF.

CDR3 sequence: CASSSSGDSNYGYTF. CDR3 bases: TGTGCCAGCAGCTCCAGCGGGGACAGCAACTATGGCTACACCTTC. The chain combines TRBV12-3 or TRBV12-4 with TRBJ1-2, with TRBD1 matching over 7 bases. The CDR3 covers 15 residues. V lost 6 bases, J lost 2 bases, and 9 bases stayed unmatched.

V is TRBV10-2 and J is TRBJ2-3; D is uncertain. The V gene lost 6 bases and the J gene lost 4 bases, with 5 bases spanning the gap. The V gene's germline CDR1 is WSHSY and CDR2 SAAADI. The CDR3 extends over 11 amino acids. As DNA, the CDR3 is TGCGCCAGCAGGATGTCAGATACGCAGTATTTT. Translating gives CASRMSDTQYF.

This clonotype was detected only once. The CDR3 region is CASSHYRVVPNQPQHF. CDR3 DNA: TGTGCCAGCAGCCATTACCGGGTAGTGCCAAATCAGCCCCAGCATTTT. The rearrangement uses TRBV9 and TRBJ1-5; D call uncertain. Per germline, CDR1 SGDLS and CDR2 YYNGEE. Trimming shortened V by 4 bases and J by 4 bases, and 18 bases separated the two germline ends. CDR3 length: 16 residues.

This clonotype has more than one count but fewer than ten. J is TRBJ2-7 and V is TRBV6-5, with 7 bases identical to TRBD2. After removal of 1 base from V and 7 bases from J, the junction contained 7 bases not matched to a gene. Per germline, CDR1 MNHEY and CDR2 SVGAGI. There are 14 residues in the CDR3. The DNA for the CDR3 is TGTGCCAGCAGTTACTTAGGCGGGAGTGGTGAGCAGTACTTC. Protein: CASSYLGGSGEQYF.

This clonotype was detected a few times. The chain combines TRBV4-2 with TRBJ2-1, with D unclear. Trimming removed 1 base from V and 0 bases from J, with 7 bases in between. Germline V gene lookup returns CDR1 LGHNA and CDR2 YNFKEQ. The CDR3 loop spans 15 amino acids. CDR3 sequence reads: CASSQGQGSYNEQFF. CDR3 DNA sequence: TGTGCCAGCAGCCAAGGCCAAGGCTCCTACAATGAGCAGTTCTTC.

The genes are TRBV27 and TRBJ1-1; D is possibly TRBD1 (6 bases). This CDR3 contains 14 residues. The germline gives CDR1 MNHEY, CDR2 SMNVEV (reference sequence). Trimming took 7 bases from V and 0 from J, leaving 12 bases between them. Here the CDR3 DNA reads TGTGCCAGCACCCCAGGGACAATGAACACTGAAGCTTTCTTT. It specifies CASTPGTMNTEAFF.

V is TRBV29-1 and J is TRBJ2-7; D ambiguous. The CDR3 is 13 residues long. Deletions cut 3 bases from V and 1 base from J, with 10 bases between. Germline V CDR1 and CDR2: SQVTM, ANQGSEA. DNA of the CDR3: TGCAGCGTTGAGTCTGGCGGTTCCTACGAGCAGTACTTC. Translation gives CSVESGGSYEQYF.

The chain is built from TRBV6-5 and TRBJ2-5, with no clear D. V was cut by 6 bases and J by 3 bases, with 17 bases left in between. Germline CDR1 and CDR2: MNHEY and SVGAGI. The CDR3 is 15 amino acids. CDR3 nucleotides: TGTGCCAGCAGCACCGAGACAAGGAATGAAGAGACCCAGTACTTC. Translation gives CASSTETRNEETQYF.

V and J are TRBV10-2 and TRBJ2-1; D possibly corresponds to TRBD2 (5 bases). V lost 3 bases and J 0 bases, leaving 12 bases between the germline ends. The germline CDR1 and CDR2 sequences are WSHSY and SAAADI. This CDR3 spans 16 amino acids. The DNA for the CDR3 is TGCGCCAGCAGTGAATACGCGGGTAGCTCCTACAATGAGCAGTTCTTC. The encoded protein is CASSEYAGSSYNEQFF.

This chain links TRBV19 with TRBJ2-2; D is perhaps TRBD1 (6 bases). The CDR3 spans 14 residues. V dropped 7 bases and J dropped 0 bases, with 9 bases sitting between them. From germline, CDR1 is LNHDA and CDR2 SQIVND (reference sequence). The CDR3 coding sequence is TGTGCCAGTAACGAGGGGGCGAACACCGGGGAGCTGTTTTTT. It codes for CASNEGANTGELFF.

The CDR3 DNA is TGCGCCAGCAGCCTAGAGCGGACTAACTATGGCTACACCTTC. Protein sequence: CASSLERTNYGYTF. J is TRBJ1-2 and V is TRBV4-1, with D unclear. Trimming pared 4 bases from V and 0 bases from J, leaving 9 bases between. The CDR3 loop spans 14 amino acids. Germline CDR1 MGHRA, CDR2 YSYEKL.

The CDR3 DNA sequence: TGTGCCAGCAGTTACTCAGTGGAGCGGAATGAGCAGTTCTTC. Translating gives CASSYSVERNEQFF. The V gene is TRBV6-6, the J gene TRBJ2-1; D might be TRBD2 (5 bases). Germline assignment: CDR1 MNHNY and CDR2 SVGAGI (reference sequence). Trimming removed 0 bases at V and 7 bases at J, with 10 bases between. The CDR3 extends over 14 amino acids.